A selection of T cell receptor beta chains follows, all from one sample in a study of T cell changes during pregnancy in multiple sclerosis. Clones were sequenced by immunoSEQ multiplex PCR, and TCRdb holds only the in-frame ones, with some missing. The sample has approximately 65,000 clones; around nine tenths are singletons. Specimen: peripheral blood, collected in the third trimester of pregnancy. The receptor set was obtained from a female donor in good health, enrolled as a control in a pregnancy study. Both conserved end residues are part of each CDR3. Each record gives: clone size, V gene, D gene, J gene, CDR3 DNA, CDR3 protein. The D gene is left open where the match is weak. Size is stated for part of the rows, as once, few or many counts, or as a class when the clone is expanded.

size: NA
V: TRBV4-2
D: NA
J: TRBJ2-1
DNA: TGTGCCAGCAGCCAAGATTGGGCAGCCCGTGAGCAGTTCTTC
CDR3: CASSQDWAAREQFF

size: NA
V: TRBV7-2
D: TRBD1
J: TRBJ1-2
DNA: TGTGCCAGCAGCCTCGGACAGGGTGAGTCCTATGGCTACACCTTC
CDR3: CASSLGQGESYGYTF

size: few
V: TRBV7-2
D: NA
J: TRBJ1-5
DNA: TGTGCCAGCAGCCCCCCGGGGGTTACGGGTCAGCCCCAGCATTTT
CDR3: CASSPPGVTGQPQHF

size: NA
V: TRBV6-1
D: TRBD1
J: TRBJ1-2
DNA: TGTGCCAGCAGTGGAACCACATCGGGACAGGGTAACTATGGCTACACCTTC
CDR3: CASSGTTSGQGNYGYTF

size: NA
V: TRBV27
D: NA
J: TRBJ2-7
DNA: TGTGCCAGCAGTCCCCGGGACACTCCGTCGATCGAGCAGTACTTC
CDR3: CASSPRDTPSIEQYF

size: NA
V: TRBV7-2
D: TRBD1
J: TRBJ2-5
DNA: TGTGCCAGCAGCTTACAGGGAACAGGGGGGACCCAGTACTTC
CDR3: CASSLQGTGGTQYF

size: NA
V: TRBV6-4
D: NA
J: TRBJ1-2
DNA: TGTGCCAGCAGCGAGAACCCGACAGCCGCCTACGGTAGTGGCTACACCTTC
CDR3: CASSENPTAAYGSGYTF

size: NA
V: TRBV5-4
D: NA
J: TRBJ2-5
DNA: TGTGCCAGCAAGGGGCAGGCGGAGACCCAGTACTTC
CDR3: CASKGQAETQYF

size: NA
V: TRBV7-9
D: NA
J: TRBJ2-2
DNA: TGTGCCAGCAGCTTAGATACTATCACCGGGGAGCTGTTTTTT
CDR3: CASSLDTITGELFF

size: NA
V: TRBV25-1
D: NA
J: TRBJ2-2
DNA: TGTGCCAGCTACCAGGGGGGAAAGAACACCGGGGAGCTGTTTTTT
CDR3: CASYQGGKNTGELFF

size: NA
V: TRBV13
D: TRBD1
J: TRBJ2-3
DNA: TGTGCCAGCAGCCTAGACAGGGGAAGGGGCACAGATACGCAGTATTTT
CDR3: CASSLDRGRGTDTQYF

size: NA
V: TRBV28
D: TRBD1
J: TRBJ1-5
DNA: TGTGCCAGCAGAGGGCAGGGGGTTCAGCCCCAGCATTTT
CDR3: CASRGQGVQPQHF

size: NA
V: TRBV27
D: TRBD1
J: TRBJ1-4
DNA: TGTGCCAGCAGTTCGGGGACAGGCCTGAAGGTCGAAAAACTGTTTTTT
CDR3: CASSSGTGLKVEKLFF

size: NA
V: TRBV7-2
D: TRBD2
J: TRBJ2-7
DNA: TGTGCCAGCAGAGCCGGGACTAGCGGGGGCGAGCAGTACTTC
CDR3: CASRAGTSGGEQYF

size: NA
V: TRBV28
D: TRBD1
J: TRBJ2-7
DNA: TGTGCCAGTGGGACAGGGGCCACCTACGAGCAGTACTTC
CDR3: CASGTGATYEQYF

size: once
V: TRBV7-2
D: NA
J: TRBJ1-5
DNA: TGTGCCAGCAGCGCGACCGTACAGGGCCAGCCCCAGCATTTT
CDR3: CASSATVQGQPQHF

size: NA
V: TRBV28
D: TRBD2
J: TRBJ2-7
DNA: TGTGCCAGCGGTCCGGGACTAGCGGGGGTGGGTGGCGAGCAGTACTTC
CDR3: CASGPGLAGVGGEQYF

size: NA
V: TRBV19
D: NA
J: TRBJ1-2
DNA: TGTGCCAGTATGCAGGGGCCCACTAACTATGGCTACACCTTC
CDR3: CASMQGPTNYGYTF

size: NA
V: TRBV7-2
D: NA
J: TRBJ1-5
DNA: TGTGCCAGCAGCTTAGGAGGAGCGTCAAAGCAGCCCCAGCATTTT
CDR3: CASSLGGASKQPQHF

size: NA
V: TRBV4-3
D: NA
J: TRBJ1-2
DNA: TGCGCCAGCAGCCCCCATTCCCCCGGGCGGGGAGGTGGCTACACCTTC
CDR3: CASSPHSPGRGGGYTF

size: NA
V: TRBV15
D: NA
J: TRBJ2-7
DNA: TGTGCCACCAGCGGAAGGGACTCCAGCTCCTACGAGCAGTACTTC
CDR3: CATSGRDSSSYEQYF

size: NA
V: TRBV27
D: TRBD2
J: TRBJ2-5
DNA: TGTGCCAGCAGTTCCACCGGGACTAGCGGGGGAGAGACCCAGTACTTC
CDR3: CASSSTGTSGGETQYF

size: NA
V: TRBV25-1
D: TRBD1
J: TRBJ2-3
DNA: TGTGCCAGCAGTGAATACGAGACAGGGGGCACAGATACGCAGTATTTT
CDR3: CASSEYETGGTDTQYF

size: NA
V: TRBV11-2
D: TRBD2
J: TRBJ2-7
DNA: TGTGCCAGCAGCCCGGGACTAGGAACATCCGAGCAGTACTTC
CDR3: CASSPGLGTSEQYF

size: few
V: TRBV11-2
D: TRBD1
J: TRBJ2-5
DNA: TGTGCCAGCAGCTCGAGGACAGGGACCGGGGAGACCCAGTACTTC
CDR3: CASSSRTGTGETQYF

size: NA
V: TRBV28
D: TRBD1
J: TRBJ2-7
DNA: TGTGCCAGCAGAGGACAGGGGACGGGGAAGGTCGAGCAGTACTTC
CDR3: CASRGQGTGKVEQYF